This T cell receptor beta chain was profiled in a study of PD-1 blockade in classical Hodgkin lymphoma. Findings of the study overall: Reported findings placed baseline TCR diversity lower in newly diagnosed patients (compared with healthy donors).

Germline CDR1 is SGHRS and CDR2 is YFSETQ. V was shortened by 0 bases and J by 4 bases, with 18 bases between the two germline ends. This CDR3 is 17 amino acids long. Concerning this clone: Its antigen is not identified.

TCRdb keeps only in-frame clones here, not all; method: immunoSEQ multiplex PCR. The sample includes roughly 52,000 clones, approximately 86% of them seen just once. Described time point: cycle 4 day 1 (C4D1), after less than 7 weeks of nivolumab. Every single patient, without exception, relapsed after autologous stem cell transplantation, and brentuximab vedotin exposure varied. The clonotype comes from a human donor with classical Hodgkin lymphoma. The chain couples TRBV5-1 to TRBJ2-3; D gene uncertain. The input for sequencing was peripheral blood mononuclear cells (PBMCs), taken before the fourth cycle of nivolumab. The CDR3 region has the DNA TGCGCCAGCAGCTTGGGATCTACCGCCAGTGGTGCAGATACGCAGTATTTT. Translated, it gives CASSLGSTASGADTQYF.